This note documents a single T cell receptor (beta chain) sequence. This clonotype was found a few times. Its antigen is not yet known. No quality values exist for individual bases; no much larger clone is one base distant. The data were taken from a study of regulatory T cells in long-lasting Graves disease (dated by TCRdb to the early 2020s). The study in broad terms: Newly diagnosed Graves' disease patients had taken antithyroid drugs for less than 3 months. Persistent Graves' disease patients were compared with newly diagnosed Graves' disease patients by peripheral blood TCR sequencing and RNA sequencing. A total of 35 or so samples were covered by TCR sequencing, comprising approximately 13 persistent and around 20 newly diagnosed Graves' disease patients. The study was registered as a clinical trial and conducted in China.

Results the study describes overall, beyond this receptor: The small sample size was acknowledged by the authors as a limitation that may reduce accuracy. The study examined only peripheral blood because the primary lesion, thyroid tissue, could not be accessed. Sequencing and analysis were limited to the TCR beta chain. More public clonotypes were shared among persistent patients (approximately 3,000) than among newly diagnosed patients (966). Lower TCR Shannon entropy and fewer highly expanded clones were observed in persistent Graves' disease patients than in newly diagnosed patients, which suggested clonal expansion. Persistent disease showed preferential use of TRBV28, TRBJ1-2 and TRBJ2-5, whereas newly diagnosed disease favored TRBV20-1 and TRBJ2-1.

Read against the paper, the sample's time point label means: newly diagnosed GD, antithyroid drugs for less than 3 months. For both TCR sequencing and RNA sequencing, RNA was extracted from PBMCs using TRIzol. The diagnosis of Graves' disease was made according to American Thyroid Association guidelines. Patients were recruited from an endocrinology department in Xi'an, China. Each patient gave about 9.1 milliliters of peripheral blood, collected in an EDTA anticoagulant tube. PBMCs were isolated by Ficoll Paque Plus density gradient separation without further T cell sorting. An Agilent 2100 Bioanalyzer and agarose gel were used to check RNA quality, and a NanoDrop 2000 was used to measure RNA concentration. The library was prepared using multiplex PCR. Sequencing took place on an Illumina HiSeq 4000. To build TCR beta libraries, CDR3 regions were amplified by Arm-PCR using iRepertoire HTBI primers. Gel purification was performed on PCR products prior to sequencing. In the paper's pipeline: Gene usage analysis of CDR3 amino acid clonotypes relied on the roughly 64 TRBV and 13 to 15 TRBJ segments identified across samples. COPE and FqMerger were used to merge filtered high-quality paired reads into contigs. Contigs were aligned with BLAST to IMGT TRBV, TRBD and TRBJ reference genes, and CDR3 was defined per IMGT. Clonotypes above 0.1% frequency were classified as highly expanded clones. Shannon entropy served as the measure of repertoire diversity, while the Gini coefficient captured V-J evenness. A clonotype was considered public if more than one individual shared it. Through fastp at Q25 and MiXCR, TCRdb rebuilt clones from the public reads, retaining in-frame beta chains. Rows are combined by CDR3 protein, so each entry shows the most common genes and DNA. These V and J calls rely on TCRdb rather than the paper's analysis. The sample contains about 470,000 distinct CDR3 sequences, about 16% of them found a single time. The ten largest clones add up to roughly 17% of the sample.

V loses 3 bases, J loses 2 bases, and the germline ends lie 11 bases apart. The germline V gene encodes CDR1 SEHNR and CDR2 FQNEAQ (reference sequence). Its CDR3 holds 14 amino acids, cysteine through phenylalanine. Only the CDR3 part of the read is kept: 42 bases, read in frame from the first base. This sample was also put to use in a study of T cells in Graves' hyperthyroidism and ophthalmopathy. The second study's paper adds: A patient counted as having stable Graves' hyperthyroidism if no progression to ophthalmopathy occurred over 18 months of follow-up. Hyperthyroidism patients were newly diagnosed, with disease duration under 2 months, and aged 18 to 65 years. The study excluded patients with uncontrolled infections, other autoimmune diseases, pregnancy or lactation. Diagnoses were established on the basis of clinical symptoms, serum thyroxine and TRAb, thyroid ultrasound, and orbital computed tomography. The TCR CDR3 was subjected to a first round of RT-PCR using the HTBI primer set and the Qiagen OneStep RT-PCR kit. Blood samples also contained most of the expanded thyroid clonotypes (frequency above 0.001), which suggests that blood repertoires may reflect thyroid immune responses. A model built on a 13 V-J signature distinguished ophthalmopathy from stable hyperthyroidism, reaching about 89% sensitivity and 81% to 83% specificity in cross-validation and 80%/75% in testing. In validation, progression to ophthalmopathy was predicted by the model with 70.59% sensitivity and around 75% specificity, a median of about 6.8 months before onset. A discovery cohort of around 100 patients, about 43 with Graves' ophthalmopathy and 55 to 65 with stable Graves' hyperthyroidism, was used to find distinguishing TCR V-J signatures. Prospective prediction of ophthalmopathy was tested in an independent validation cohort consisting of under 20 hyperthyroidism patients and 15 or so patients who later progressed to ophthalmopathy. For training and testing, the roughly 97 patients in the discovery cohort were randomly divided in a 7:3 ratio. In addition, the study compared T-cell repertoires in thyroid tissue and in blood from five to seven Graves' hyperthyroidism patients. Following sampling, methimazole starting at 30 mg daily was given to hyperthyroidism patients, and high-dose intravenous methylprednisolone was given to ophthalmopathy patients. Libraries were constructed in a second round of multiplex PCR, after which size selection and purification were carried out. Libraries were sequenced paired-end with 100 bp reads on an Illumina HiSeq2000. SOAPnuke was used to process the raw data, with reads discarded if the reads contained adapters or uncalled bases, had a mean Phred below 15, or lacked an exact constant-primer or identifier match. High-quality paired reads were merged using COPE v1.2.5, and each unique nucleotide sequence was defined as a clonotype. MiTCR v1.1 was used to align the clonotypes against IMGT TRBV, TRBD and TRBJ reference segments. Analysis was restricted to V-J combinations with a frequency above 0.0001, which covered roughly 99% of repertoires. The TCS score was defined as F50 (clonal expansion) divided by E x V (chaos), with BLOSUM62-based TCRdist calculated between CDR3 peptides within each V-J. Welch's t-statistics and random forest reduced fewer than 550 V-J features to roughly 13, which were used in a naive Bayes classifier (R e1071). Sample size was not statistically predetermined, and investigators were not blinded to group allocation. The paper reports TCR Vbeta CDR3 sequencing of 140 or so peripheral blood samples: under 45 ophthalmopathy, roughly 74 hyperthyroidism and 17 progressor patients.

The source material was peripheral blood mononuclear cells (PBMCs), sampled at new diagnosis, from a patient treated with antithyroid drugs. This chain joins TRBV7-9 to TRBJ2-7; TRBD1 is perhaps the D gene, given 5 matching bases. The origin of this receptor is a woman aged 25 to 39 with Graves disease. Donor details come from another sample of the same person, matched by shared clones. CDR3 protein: CASSFSPGTYEQYF. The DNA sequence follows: TGTGCCAGCAGCTTTAGTCCAGGGACCTACGAGCAGTACTTC.